The rows below give T cell receptor beta chains drawn from one sample of a study of healthy donors' naive CD4 and CD8 T cells. TCRdb analysed the reads with MiXCR anew, one entry per CDR3 protein. The table includes around 180,000 distinct CDR3 sequences, around three quarters detected once. Sequencing used naive CD4+ and CD8+ T cells sorted from blood, pooled from several donors. The receptors shown here come from a pool of human donors in good health; the sample pools cells from several healthy donors. Both conserved end residues are part of each CDR3.

CDR3 protein,CDR3 length,V gene,J gene
CASSPLDAGLTGELFF,16,TRBV18,TRBJ2-2
CASSSRGNRDRETQYF,16,TRBV11-2,TRBJ2-5
CASSLYSSSTDTQYF,15,TRBV12-3/TRBV12-4,TRBJ2-3
CASSEGPGAYNEQFF,15,TRBV6-1,TRBJ2-1
CSVVGGSGSTDTQYF,15,TRBV29-1,TRBJ2-3
CSAEELARGYNEQFF,15,TRBV29-1,TRBJ2-1
CASSWGTGVVNEQFF,15,TRBV5-1,TRBJ2-1
CASNPRLASINEQFF,15,TRBV6-2/TRBV6-3,TRBJ2-1
CASSFMARTEAFF,13,TRBV6-5,TRBJ1-1
CASSPMAVSSGNTIYF,16,TRBV19,TRBJ1-3
CSVLLKVNEQYF,12,TRBV29-1,TRBJ2-7
CASSSRTSGSSYEQYF,16,TRBV19,TRBJ2-7
CASSTGQREFTEAFF,15,TRBV12-3/TRBV12-4,TRBJ1-1
CATSRDEPYEQYF,13,TRBV15,TRBJ2-7
CATSDSGTSLEYTEQFF,17,TRBV24-1,TRBJ2-1
CSVGSGGHTF,10,TRBV29-1,TRBJ1-2
CASSEALWSGYETQYF,16,TRBV6-1,TRBJ2-5
CSEVGGEGETQYF,13,TRBV29-1,TRBJ2-5
CASRMTGAQTNYGYTF,16,TRBV27,TRBJ1-2
CAIREGNQPQHF,12,TRBV6-5,TRBJ1-5
CATSRDGGRAEAFF,14,TRBV15,TRBJ1-1
CASRGARSYNEQFF,14,TRBV6-5,TRBJ2-1
CASSLGGGQGRPSYNSPLHF,20,TRBV5-1,TRBJ1-6
CSVGDWDTGELFF,13,TRBV29-1,TRBJ2-2
CASSYSGERYNEQFF,15,TRBV27,TRBJ2-1
CASSGGQGIWETQYF,15,TRBV11-1,TRBJ2-5
CSVAATGAPGEAFF,14,TRBV29-1,TRBJ1-1
CSARSRDSYNEQFF,14,TRBV20-1,TRBJ2-1
CASSERGPGGTQHF,14,TRBV27,TRBJ1-5
CAWRRWGSSYNEQFF,15,TRBV30,TRBJ2-1
CSVKGLAGQIGETQYF,16,TRBV29-1,TRBJ2-5
CASSQGQGRYEQYF,14,TRBV19,TRBJ2-7
CASSLVWTAGTDTQYF,16,TRBV27,TRBJ2-3
CASRGTVANYGYTF,14,TRBV5-6,TRBJ1-2
CASGLVGGQGVGAFF,15,TRBV4-3,TRBJ1-1
CASSPETDYGYTF,13,TRBV18,TRBJ1-2
CSARDHDTSYGYTF,14,TRBV20-1,TRBJ1-2
CSVGGQAPANTGELFF,16,TRBV29-1,TRBJ2-2
CASSATGIYYGYTF,14,TRBV27,TRBJ1-2
CASSLSAGGYEQYF,14,TRBV27,TRBJ2-7
CASSLRTDDSYEQYF,15,TRBV19,TRBJ2-7
CASSLELDSDTQYF,14,TRBV5-1,TRBJ2-3
CASTNRGMGTNQPQHF,16,TRBV19,TRBJ1-5
CASHPGLATDTQYF,14,TRBV11-2,TRBJ2-3
CASSLNTGAGYGYTF,15,TRBV27,TRBJ1-2
CSVGGTSGRGGELFF,15,TRBV29-1,TRBJ2-2
CASRPQNGRDEQYF,14,TRBV12-3/TRBV12-4,TRBJ2-7
CASSQDSRPSTGELFF,16,TRBV14,TRBJ2-2
CAWSGQSKETQYF,13,TRBV30,TRBJ2-5
CASSGRAGVDVNEQFF,16,TRBV19,TRBJ2-1
CASSPDLGDGQPQHF,15,TRBV6-5,TRBJ1-5
CSARPTGTGEWSSYGYTF,18,TRBV20-1,TRBJ1-2
CSAPSRTGGEYGYTF,15,TRBV20-1,TRBJ1-2
CSVVPRSGANVLTF,14,TRBV29-1,TRBJ2-6
CASSPEGFNYGYTF,14,TRBV27,TRBJ1-2
CSVEGEAPNEQYF,13,TRBV29-1,TRBJ2-7
CASSQDRLENYGYTF,15,TRBV4-2,TRBJ1-2